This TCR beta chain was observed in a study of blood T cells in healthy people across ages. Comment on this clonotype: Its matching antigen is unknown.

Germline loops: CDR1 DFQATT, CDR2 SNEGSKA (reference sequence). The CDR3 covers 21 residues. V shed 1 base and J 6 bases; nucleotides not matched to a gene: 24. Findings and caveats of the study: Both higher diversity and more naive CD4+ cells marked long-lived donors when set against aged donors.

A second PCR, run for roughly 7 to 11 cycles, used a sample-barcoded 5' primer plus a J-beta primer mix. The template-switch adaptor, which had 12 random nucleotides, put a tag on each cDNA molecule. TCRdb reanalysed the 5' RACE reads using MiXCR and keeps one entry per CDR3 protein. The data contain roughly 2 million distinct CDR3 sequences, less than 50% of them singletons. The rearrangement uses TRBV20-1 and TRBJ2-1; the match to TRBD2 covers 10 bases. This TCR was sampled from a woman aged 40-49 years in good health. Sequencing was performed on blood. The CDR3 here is CSARVLFAERGGQSGFNEQFF. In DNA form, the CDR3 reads TGCAGTGCTAGAGTTCTCTTCGCCGAGCGGGGGGGCCAGTCAGGTTTCAATGAGCAGTTCTTC.